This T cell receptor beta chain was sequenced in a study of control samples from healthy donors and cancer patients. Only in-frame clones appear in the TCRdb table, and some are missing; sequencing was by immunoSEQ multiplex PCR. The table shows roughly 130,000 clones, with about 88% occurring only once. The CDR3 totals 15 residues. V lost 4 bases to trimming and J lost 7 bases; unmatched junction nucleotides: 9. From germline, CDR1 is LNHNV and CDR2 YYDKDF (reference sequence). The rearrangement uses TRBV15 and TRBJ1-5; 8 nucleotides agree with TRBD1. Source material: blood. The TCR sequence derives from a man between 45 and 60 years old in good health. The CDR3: CATSIGQGIGQPQHF. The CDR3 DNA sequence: TGTGCCACCAGCATTGGACAGGGCATTGGACAGCCCCAGCATTTT.